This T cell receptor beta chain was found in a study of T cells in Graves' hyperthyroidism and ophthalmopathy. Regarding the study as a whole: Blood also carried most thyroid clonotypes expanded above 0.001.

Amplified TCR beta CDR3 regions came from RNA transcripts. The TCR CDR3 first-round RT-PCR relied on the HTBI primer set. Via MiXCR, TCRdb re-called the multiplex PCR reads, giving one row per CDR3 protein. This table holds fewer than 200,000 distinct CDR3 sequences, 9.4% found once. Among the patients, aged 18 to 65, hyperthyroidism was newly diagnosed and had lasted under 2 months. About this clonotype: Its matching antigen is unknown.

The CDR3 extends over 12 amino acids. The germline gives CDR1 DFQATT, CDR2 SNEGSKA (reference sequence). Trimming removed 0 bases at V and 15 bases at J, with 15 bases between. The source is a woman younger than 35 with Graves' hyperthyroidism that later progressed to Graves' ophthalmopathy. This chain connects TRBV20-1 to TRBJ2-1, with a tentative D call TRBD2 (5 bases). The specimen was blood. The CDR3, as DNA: TGCAGTGCTAGAGAGATGGATTTGAGGGTGTTCTTC. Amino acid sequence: CSAREMDLRVFF.